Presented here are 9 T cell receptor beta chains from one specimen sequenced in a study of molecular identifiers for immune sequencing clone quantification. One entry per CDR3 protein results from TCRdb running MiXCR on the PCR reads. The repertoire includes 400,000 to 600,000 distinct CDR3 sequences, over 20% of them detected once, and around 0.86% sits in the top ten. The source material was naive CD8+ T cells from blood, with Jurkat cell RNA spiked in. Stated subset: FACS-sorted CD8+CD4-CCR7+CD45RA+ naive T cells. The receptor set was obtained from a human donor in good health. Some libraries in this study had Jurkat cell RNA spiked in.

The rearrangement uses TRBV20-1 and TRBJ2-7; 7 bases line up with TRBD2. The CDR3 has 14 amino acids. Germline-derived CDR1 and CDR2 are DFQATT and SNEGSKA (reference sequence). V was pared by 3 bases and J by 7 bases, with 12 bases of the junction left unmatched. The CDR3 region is CSARPRGTGREQYF. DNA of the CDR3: TGCAGTGCTAGGCCCCGCGGGACCGGGAGGGAGCAGTACTTC.

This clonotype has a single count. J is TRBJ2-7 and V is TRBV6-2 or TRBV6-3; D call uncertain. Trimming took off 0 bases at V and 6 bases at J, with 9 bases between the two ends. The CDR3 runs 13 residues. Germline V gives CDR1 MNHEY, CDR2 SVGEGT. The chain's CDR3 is CASSYSSPSEQYF. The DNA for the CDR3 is TGTGCCAGCAGTTACTCGTCCCCCAGCGAGCAGTACTTC.

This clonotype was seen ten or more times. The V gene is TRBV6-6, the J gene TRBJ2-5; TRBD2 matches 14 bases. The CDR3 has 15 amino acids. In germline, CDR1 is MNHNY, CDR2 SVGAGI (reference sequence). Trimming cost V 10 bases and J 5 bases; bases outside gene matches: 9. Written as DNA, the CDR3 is TGTGCCACCTTCGAGGGACTAGCGGGAGTTGAGACCCAGTACTTC. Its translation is CATFEGLAGVETQYF.

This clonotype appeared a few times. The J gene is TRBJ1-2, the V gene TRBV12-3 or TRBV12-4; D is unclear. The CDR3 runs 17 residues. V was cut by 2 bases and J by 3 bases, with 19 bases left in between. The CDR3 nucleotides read TGTGCCAGCAGTTTACGGCCCAGTCCCAACGCCTACTATGGCTACACCTTC. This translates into CASSLRPSPNAYYGYTF.

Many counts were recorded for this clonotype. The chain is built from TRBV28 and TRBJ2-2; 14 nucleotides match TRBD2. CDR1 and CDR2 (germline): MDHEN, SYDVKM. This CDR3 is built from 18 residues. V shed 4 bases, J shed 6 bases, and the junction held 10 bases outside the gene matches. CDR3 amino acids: CASSSRTSGRSLSGELFF. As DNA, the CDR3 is TGTGCCAGCAGTTCAAGGACTAGCGGGAGGTCCCTGTCCGGGGAGCTGTTTTTT.

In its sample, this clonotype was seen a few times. The CDR3 DNA is TGTGCCAGCAGCTTGGTACGGACAGGGGAAAAAGAGACCCAGTACTTC. It translates to CASSLVRTGEKETQYF. This sequence joins TRBV5-6 and TRBJ2-5; TRBD1 aligns across 9 bases. V lost 0 bases to trimming and J lost 3 bases; unmatched junction nucleotides: 6. CDR3 size: 16 residues. CDR1 is SGHDT, CDR2 YYEEEE, per germline.

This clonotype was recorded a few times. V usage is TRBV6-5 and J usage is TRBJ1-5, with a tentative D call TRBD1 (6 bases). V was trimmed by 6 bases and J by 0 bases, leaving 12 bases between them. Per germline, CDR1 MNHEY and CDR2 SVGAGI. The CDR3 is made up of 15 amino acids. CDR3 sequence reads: CASSRGLYSNQPQHF. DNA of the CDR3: TGTGCCAGCAGCAGGGGACTGTATAGCAATCAGCCCCAGCATTTT.

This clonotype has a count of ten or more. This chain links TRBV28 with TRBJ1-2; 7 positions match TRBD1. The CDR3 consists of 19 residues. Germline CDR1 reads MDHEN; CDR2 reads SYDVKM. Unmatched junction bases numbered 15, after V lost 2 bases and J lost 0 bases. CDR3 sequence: CASSLLLGGQSSANYGYTF. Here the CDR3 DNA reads TGTGCCAGCAGTTTACTGTTGGGGGGACAGTCATCAGCTAACTATGGCTACACCTTC.

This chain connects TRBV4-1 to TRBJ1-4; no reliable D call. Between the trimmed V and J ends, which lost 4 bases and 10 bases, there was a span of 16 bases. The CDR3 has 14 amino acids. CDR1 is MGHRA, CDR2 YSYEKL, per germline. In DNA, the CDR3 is TGCGCCAGCAGCCCCCGTTTGGAGGGCACAAAACTGTTTTTT. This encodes CASSPRLEGTKLFF.